This T cell receptor beta chain was documented in a study of siplizumab effects on memory and regulatory T cells. Trimming took off 7 bases at V and 3 bases at J, with 15 bases between the two ends. CDR1 is SEHNR and CDR2 is FQNEAQ in the germline V gene (reference sequence). The CDR3 extends over 14 amino acids. About 100,000 TCR templates underwent assay in each sample. TCRdb's table, derived via immunoSEQ multiplex PCR, lists solely in-frame clones and lacks some. The table has approximately 98,000 clones, around 94% seen once. Regarding the study as a whole: Some alloreactive sequences were traceable to unstimulated CD4+ memory cells, and siplizumab significantly reduced them. Sequences below about 10^-5 frequency were poorly captured, limiting mapping of alloreactive clones.

Of note for this clone: Antigen specificity is unknown.

The sequenced sample was non-Treg CD4+ T cells sorted from blood. J is TRBJ1-1 and V is TRBV7-9; tentatively, D is TRBD1 (6 bases). This clonotype was sampled from a human donor in good health. CDR3 DNA: TGTGCCAGCACCTGGGGGGCGCGGTACACTGAAGCTTTCTTT. Its translation is CASTWGARYTEAFF.